The 21 T cell receptor beta chains below all came from one sample that was sequenced in a study of patients and donors after allogeneic stem cell transplantation. Each CDR3 protein is one row after TCRdb ran MiXCR on the RT-PCR reads. Seen here are about 160,000 distinct CDR3 sequences, about 24% observed once, and the top ten hold around 26%. Specimen: blood, either unsorted or a sorted T cell fraction (not recorded which). These receptor sequences come from a human donor who was either an allogeneic HSCT recipient or a stem cell or donor lymphocyte infusion donor (not recorded which). It is not recorded whose cells these are; they may come from a transplant donor.

This clonotype turned up a few times. J is TRBJ1-5 and V is TRBV24-1; D is unresolved. V lost 0 bases and J lost 7, with 9 bases in between. This CDR3 is built from 14 residues. Per germline, CDR1 KGHDR and CDR2 SFDVKD. The CDR3 region has the DNA TGTGCCACCAGTGATTTGCCGGACGAGCAGCCCCAGCATTTT. Protein: CATSDLPDEQPQHF.

This clonotype was detected only a few times. This sequence joins TRBV5-1 and TRBJ2-7; 7 bases agree with TRBD1. This CDR3 region has 14 residues. V was clipped by 4 bases and J by 1 base; unmatched bases: 5. Germline CDR1 SGHRS, CDR2 YFSETQ. CDR3 in amino acids: CASSPDRVSYEQYF. The CDR3 DNA sequence: TGCGCCAGCAGCCCCGACAGGGTTTCCTACGAGCAGTACTTC. The full variable domain, in which reference TRBV5-1 and TRBJ2-7 provide the parts outside the CDR3, is KAGVTQTPRYLIKTRGQQVTLSCSPISGHRSVSWYQQTPGQGLQFLFEYFSETQRNKGNFPGRFSGRQFSNSRSEMNVSTLELGDSALYLCASSPDRVSYEQYFGPGTRLTVT.

This rearrangement joins TRBV5-1 to TRBJ2-1, with D possibly TRBD2 on 5 matching bases. CDR1 and CDR2 from the germline V gene are SGHRS and YFSETQ. V lost 5 bases, J lost 4 bases, and 19 bases lay in between. The CDR3 is made up of 16 amino acids. The CDR3: CASSKPGSQAYNEQFF. The CDR3 region has the DNA TGCGCCAGCAGTAAACCGGGATCCCAGGCTTACAATGAGCAGTTCTTC.

In this sample, this clonotype turned up a few times. The chain combines TRBV6-5 with TRBJ2-2; maybe TRBD1 (5 bases). V lost 0 bases, J lost 7 bases, and 12 bases lay in between. This CDR3 spans 15 amino acids. Germline values: CDR1 MNHEY, CDR2 SVGAGI. Here the CDR3 reads CASSYSIRGGGELFF. CDR3 nucleotides: TGTGCCAGCAGTTACTCGATTAGGGGCGGCGGGGAGCTGTTTTTT.

This clonotype was seen more than once but under ten times. The chain recombines TRBV12-3 or TRBV12-4 with TRBJ2-4, with TRBD2 matching over 12 bases. Germline trimming cut 7 bases from V and 0 bases from J; bases unmatched to any gene: 16. CDR3 length: 20 amino acids. DNA of the CDR3: TGTGCCAGCACCACCCTCCTGACTAGCGGGGGTGGACTAGCCAAAAACATTCAGTACTTC. It is translated as CASTTLLTSGGGLAKNIQYF.

This clonotype was observed a few times. The gene calls are TRBV29-1 and TRBJ2-1, with 13 positions matching TRBD2. Trimming at V came to 8 bases and at J to 9 bases, leaving 7 bases not matched to a gene. Germline V lookup: CDR1 SQVTM, CDR2 ANQGSEA. This CDR3 region has 13 residues. The CDR3 region is CSFGLAGEGEQFF. The CDR3 nucleotides read TGCAGCTTCGGACTAGCGGGAGAAGGTGAGCAGTTCTTC.

In this sample, this clonotype turned up a few times. The chain joins TRBV12-3 or TRBV12-4 to TRBJ2-4, with D maybe TRBD1 (5 bases). The CDR3 sequence is 16 residues long. V dropped 3 bases and J dropped 0 bases, with 12 bases sitting between them. CDR3 sequence reads: CASSFAGSLAKNIQYF. Here the CDR3 DNA reads TGTGCCAGCAGTTTTGCAGGGTCCCTAGCCAAAAACATTCAGTACTTC.

The chain links TRBV19 to TRBJ1-2, with D tentatively TRBD1 (5 bases). The CDR3 is made up of 14 amino acids. V was trimmed by 3 bases and J by 4 bases, leaving 12 bases between them. Germline V CDR1 and CDR2: LNHDA, SQIVND (reference sequence). CDR3 loop: CASSMGDGAYGYTF. The CDR3 bases are TGTGCCAGTAGTATGGGGGACGGAGCCTATGGCTACACCTTC.

This sequence joins TRBV12-3 or TRBV12-4 and TRBJ1-1; D is possibly TRBD1 (6 bases). Trimming shortened V by 6 bases and J by 1 base, and 12 bases separated the two germline ends. There are 14 residues in the CDR3. The CDR3 DNA reads TGTGCCAGCAGGGGACTAGGGGGGAACACTGAAGCTTTCTTT. Protein product: CASRGLGGNTEAFF.

Many counts were recorded for this clonotype. The V call is TRBV5-1, the J call TRBJ2-1; 8 bases align to TRBD2. CDR1 and CDR2 from the germline V gene are SGHRS and YFSETQ. Trimming took 3 bases from V and 4 from J; bases not matched to a gene: 3. The CDR3 extends over 14 amino acids. As DNA, the CDR3 is TGCGCCAGCAGCTCAAGCGGGGGTTACAATGAGCAGTTCTTC. Protein sequence: CASSSSGGYNEQFF.

Ten or more counts support this clonotype. This chain joins TRBV10-3 and TRBJ1-4; 8 nucleotides agree with TRBD1. Germline loops: CDR1 ENHRY, CDR2 SYGVKD. The V segment lost 0 bases and the J segment 8 bases; nucleotides outside the gene matches: 5. This CDR3 is 15 amino acids long. CDR3 in amino acids: CAISESTGAGEKLFF. CDR3 sequence (DNA): TGTGCCATCAGTGAGTCGACAGGGGCCGGGGAAAAACTGTTTTTT.

This clonotype was observed a handful of times. The rearrangement joins TRBV14 to TRBJ1-1; D uncertain. CDR3 length equals 15 residues. With 2 bases removed from V and 4 bases from J, the gap between germline ends came to 14 bases. Germline CDR1 SGHDN, CDR2 FVKESK. The CDR3 region has the DNA TGTGCCAGCAGCCAATGGTCCCTCTGGCCCACTGAAGCTTTCTTT. It is translated as CASSQWSLWPTEAFF.

This clonotype was observed a few times. CDR3 sequence reads: CATTPGTGVNIQYF. In DNA, the CDR3 is TGCGCCACTACGCCGGGGACAGGGGTGAACATTCAGTACTTC. V gene TRBV10-2 combines with J gene TRBJ2-4, with 10 bases matching TRBD1. The CDR3 extends over 14 amino acids. Germline V gives CDR1 WSHSY, CDR2 SAAADI. V lost 10 bases, J lost 7 bases, and 10 bases stayed unmatched.

J is TRBJ2-2 and V is TRBV25-1, with a possible D match to TRBD1 (7 bases). V gave up 6 bases and J gave up 6 bases, with 20 bases separating them. The germline CDR1 and CDR2 sequences are MGHDK and SYGVNS. The length of the CDR3 is 16 residues. CDR3: CASSPPEGAFSGELFF. CDR3 nucleotide sequence: TGTGCCAGCAGCCCTCCGGAGGGGGCGTTCTCCGGGGAGCTGTTTTTT.

The chain carries TRBV12-3 or TRBV12-4 and TRBJ1-1; D perhaps matches TRBD1 (6 bases). The CDR3 has 15 residues. The germline V and J ends were trimmed by 2 bases and 5 bases, with 15 bases remaining between them. CDR3 in amino acids: CASSLYGGAITEAFF. The DNA for the CDR3 is TGTGCCAGCAGTTTATACGGGGGCGCGATTACTGAAGCTTTCTTT.

The chain links TRBV4-2 to TRBJ1-3; the D is unclear. The CDR3 has 16 residues. V lost 3 bases, J lost 10 bases, and 22 bases lay in between. The germline V gene has CDR1 LGHNA and CDR2 YNFKEQ. The CDR3 region has the DNA TGTGCCAGCAGCCATCTCAATCAGGTAGTTCAGAAGACCATATATTTT. The encoded protein is CASSHLNQVVQKTIYF.

The chain links TRBV30 to TRBJ1-1; no clear D. The CDR3 has 11 residues. Trimming took off 3 bases at V and 1 base at J, with 3 bases between the two ends. The germline V gene has CDR1 GTSNPN and CDR2 SVGIG (reference sequence). CDR3: CAWRENTEAFF. For the CDR3, the DNA is TGTGCCTGGAGAGAGAACACTGAAGCTTTCTTT.

With respect to this clonotype: It may be a read error: a sequence one base away is much more abundant. CDR3 amino acids: CASSQVGVDFGYTF. CDR3 sequence (DNA): TGTGCCAGCAGCCAAGTTGGTGTGGACTTTGGCTACACCTTC. This sequence joins TRBV4-2 and TRBJ1-2; D is unresolved. Germline assignment: CDR1 LGHNA and CDR2 YNFKEQ. Trimming took 1 base from V and 7 from J, leaving 13 bases between them. There are 14 residues in the CDR3.

V is TRBV9 and J is TRBJ2-5; 12 nucleotides line up with TRBD2. With V trimmed by 4 bases and J by 2 bases, 3 bases remained unmatched. The germline V gene encodes CDR1 SGDLS and CDR2 YYNGEE. This CDR3 is built from 15 residues. This CDR3 reads CASSPGTSGQETQYF. DNA of the CDR3: TGTGCCAGCAGCCCCGGGACTAGCGGGCAAGAGACCCAGTACTTC.

This clonotype was seen more than once but under ten times. CDR3 in amino acids: CASSFGLAGAGELFF. Here the CDR3 DNA reads TGCGCCAGCAGTTTTGGACTAGCGGGAGCCGGGGAGCTGTTTTTT. The chain joins TRBV5-1 to TRBJ2-2; TRBD2 aligns across 13 bases. The length of the CDR3 is 15 residues. J lost 6 bases, V lost 5 bases, and 4 bases had no gene match. In germline, CDR1 is SGHRS, CDR2 YFSETQ.

A few counts support this clonotype. This chain connects TRBV4-1 to TRBJ1-1; D not resolved. The V end was cut by 4 bases, the J end by 1 base, with 7 bases between. This CDR3 spans 13 amino acids. The germline gives CDR1 MGHRA, CDR2 YSYEKL. CDR3 residues: CASSPTENTEAFF. The CDR3 DNA follows: TGCGCCAGCAGCCCTACGGAGAACACTGAAGCTTTCTTT.